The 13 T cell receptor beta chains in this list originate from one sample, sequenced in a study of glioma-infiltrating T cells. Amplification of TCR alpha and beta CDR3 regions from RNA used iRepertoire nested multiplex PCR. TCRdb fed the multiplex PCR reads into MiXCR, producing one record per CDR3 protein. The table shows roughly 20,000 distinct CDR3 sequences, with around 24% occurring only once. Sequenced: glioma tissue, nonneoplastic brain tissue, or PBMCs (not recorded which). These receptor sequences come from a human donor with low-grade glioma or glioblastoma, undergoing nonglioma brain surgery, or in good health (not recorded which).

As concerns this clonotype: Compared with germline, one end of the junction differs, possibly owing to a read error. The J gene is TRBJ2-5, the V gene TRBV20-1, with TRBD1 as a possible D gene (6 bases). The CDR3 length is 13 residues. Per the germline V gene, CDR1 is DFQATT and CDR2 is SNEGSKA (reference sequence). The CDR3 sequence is CSANRATQETEYF. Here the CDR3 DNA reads TGCAGTGCTAACAGGGCTACCCAAGAGACCGAGTACTTC.

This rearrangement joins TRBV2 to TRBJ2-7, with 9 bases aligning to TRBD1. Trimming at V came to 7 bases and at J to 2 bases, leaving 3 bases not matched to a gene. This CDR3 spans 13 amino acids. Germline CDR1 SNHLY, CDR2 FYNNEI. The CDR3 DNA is TGTGCCAGCAAGGGACAGGGCCCCTACGAGCAGTACTTC. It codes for CASKGQGPYEQYF.

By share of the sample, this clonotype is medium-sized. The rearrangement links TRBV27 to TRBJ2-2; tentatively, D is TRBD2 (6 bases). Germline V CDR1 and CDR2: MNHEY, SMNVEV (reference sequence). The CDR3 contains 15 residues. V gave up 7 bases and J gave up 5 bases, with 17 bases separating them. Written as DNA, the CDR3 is TGTGCCAGCACTCCCGGGACTCAACGAACCGGGGAGCTGTTTTTT. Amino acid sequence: CASTPGTQRTGELFF.

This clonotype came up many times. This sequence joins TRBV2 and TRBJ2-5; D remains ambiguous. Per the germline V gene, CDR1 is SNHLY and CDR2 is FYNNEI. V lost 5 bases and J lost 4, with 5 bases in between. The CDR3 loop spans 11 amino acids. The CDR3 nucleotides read TGTGCCAGCAGTTTGAGAGAGACCCAGTACTTC. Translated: CASSLRETQYF.

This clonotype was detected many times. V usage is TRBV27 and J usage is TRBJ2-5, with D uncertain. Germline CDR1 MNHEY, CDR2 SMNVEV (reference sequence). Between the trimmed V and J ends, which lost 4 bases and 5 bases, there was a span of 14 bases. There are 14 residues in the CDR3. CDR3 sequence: CASSSHGREETQYF. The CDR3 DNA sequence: TGTGCCAGCAGTTCACATGGTCGAGAGGAGACCCAGTACTTC.

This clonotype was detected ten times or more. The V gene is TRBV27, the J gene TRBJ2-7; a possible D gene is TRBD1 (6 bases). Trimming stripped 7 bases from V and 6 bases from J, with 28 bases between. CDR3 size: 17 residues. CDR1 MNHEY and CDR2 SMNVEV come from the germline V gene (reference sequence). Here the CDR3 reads CASKGELTGQRLSEQYF. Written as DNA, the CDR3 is TGTGCCAGCAAGGGGGAGTTAACTGGACAGCGTCTGAGCGAGCAGTACTTC.

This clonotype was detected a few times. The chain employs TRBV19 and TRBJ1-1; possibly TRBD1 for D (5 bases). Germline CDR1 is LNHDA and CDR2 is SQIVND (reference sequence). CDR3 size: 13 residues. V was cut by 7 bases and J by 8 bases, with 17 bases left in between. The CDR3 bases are TGTGCCAGTACCCCTCAGGGACCCCAAGAAGCTTTCTTT. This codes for CASTPQGPQEAFF.

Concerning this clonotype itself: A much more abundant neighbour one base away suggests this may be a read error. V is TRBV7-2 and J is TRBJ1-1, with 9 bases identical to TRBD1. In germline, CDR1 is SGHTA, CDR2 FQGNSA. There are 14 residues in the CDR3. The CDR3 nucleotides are TGTGCCAGCAGCCCCGACAGGGGGAACACTGAAGATTTCTTT. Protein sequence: CASSPDRGNTEDFF.

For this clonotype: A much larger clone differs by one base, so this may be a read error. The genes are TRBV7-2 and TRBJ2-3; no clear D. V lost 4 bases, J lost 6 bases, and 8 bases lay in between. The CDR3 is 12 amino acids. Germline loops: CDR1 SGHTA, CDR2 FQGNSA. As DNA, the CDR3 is TGTGCCAGCAGCTCTACACAGGATACGCAGTATTTT. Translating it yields CASSSTQDTQYF. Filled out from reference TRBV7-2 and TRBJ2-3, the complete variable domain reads GAGVSQSPSNKVTEKGKDVELRCDPISGHTALYWYRQSLGQGLEFLIYFQGNSAPDKSGLPSDRFSAERTGGSVSTLTIQRTQQEDSAVYLCASSSTQDTQYFGPGTRLTVL.

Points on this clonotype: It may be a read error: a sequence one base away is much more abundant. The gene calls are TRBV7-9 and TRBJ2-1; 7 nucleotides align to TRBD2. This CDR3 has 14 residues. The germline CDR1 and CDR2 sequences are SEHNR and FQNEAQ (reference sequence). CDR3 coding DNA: TGTGCCCGCAGCTGGGGGGGCTCCTACAATGAGCAGTTCTTC. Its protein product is CARSWGGSYNEQFF.

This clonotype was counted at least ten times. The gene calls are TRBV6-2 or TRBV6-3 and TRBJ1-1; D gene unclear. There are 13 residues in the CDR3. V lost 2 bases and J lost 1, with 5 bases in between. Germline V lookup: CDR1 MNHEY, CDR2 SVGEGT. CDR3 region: CASSYHRNTEAFF. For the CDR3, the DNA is TGTGCCAGCAGTTACCACAGGAACACTGAAGCTTTCTTT.

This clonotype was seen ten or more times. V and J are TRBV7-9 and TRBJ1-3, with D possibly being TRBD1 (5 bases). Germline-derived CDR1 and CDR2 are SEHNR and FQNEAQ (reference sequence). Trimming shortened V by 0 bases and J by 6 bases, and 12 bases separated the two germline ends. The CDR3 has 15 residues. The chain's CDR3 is CASSLAGERKNTIYF. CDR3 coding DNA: TGTGCCAGCAGCTTAGCGGGGGAAAGGAAAAACACCATATATTTT.

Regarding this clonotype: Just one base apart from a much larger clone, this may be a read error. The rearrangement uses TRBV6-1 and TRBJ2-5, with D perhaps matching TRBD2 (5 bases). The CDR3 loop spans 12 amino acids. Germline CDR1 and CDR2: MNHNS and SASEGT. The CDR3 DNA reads TGTGCCAGCAGAGACTATGGGGAGACCGAGTACTTC. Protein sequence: CASRDYGETEYF.